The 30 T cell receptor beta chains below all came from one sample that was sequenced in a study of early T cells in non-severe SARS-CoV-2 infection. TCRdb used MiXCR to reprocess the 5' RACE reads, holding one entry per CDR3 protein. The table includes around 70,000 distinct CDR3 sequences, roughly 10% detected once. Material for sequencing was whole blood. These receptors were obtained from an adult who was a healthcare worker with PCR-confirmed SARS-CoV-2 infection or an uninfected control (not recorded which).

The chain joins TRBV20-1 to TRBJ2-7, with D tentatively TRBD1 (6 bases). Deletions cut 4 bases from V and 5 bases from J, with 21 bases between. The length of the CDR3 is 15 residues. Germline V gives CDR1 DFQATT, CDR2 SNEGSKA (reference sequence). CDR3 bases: TGCAGTGCTACGGGGCAACAGGGCCCTAGGGACGAGCAGTACTTC. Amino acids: CSATGQQGPRDEQYF.

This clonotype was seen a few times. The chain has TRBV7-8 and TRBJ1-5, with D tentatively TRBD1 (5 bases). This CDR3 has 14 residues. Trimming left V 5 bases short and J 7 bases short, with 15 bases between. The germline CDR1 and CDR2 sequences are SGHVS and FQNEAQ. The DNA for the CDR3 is TGTGCCAGCAGCCTGGAACTCGGGGCCCAGCCCCAGCATTTT. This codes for CASSLELGAQPQHF.

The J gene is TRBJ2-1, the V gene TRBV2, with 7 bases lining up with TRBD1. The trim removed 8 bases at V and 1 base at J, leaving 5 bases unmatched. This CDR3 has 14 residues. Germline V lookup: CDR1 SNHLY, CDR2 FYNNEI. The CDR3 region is CASSGTASYNEQFF. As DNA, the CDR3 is TGTGCCAGCTCCGGGACAGCTTCCTACAATGAGCAGTTCTTC.

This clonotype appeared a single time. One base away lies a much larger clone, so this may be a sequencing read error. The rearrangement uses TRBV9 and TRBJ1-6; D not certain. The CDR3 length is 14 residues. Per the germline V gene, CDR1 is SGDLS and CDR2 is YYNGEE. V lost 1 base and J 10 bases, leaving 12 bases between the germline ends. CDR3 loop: CASSVSASDSPLHF. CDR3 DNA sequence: TGTGCCAGCAGCGTAAGTGCCTCAGACTCACCCCTCCACTTT.

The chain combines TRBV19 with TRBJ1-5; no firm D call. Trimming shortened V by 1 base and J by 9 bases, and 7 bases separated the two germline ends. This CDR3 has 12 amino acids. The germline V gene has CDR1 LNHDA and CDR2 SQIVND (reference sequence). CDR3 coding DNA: TGTGCCAGTAGTATAGTGGGCCCGCCCCAGCATTTT. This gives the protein CASSIVGPPQHF.

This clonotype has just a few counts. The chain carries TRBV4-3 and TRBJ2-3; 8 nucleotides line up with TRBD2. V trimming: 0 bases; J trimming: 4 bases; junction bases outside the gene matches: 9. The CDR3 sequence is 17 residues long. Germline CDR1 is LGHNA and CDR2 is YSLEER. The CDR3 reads CASSQDYREGEADTQYF. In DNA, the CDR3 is TGCGCCAGCAGCCAAGATTACCGGGAGGGGGAGGCAGATACGCAGTATTTT.

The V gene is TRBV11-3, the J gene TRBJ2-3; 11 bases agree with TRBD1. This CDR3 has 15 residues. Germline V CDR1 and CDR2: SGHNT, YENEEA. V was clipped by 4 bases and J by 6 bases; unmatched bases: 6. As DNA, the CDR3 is TGTGCCAGCAGCTCCGGGACAGGGGGATTGGATACGCAGTATTTT. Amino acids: CASSSGTGGLDTQYF.

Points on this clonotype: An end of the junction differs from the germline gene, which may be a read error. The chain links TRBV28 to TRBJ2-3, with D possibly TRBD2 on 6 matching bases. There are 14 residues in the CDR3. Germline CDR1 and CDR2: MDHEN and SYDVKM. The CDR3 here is CANSPPGGTDTQYF. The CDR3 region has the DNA TGTGCCAACAGTCCCCCGGGGGGCACAGATACGCAGTATTTT.

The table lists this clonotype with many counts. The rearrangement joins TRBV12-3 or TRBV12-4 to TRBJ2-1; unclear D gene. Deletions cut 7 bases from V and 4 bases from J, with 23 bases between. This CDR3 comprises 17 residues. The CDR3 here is CASTLSRSLGIYNEQFF. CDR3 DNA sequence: TGTGCCAGCACCCTATCCCGGAGTCTAGGTATTTACAATGAGCAGTTCTTC.

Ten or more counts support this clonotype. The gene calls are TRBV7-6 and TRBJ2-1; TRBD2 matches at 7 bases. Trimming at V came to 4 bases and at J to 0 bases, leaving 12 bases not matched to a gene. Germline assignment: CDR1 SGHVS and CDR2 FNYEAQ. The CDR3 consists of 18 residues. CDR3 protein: CASSYNGGSASSYNEQFF. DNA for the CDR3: TGTGCCAGCAGCTACAACGGCGGGAGCGCCAGCTCCTACAATGAGCAGTTCTTC.

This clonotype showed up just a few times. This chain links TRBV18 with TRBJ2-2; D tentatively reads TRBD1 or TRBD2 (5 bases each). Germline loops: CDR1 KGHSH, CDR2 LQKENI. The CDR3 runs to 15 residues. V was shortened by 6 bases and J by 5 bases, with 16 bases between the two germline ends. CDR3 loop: CASSLFGTVTGELFF. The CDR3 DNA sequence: TGTGCCAGCTCGCTTTTTGGGACGGTGACCGGGGAGCTGTTTTTT.

CDR3 bases: TGTGCCAGCAGTTACCCCCCCGGCGGGAGTAAGGAGCAGTTCTTC. Protein product: CASSYPPGGSKEQFF. The rearrangement joins TRBV6-2 or TRBV6-3 to TRBJ2-1; 7 nucleotides align to TRBD2. V lost 2 bases, J lost 10 bases, and 11 bases stayed unmatched. Germline-derived CDR1 and CDR2 are MNHEY and SVGEGT. This CDR3 is built from 15 residues.

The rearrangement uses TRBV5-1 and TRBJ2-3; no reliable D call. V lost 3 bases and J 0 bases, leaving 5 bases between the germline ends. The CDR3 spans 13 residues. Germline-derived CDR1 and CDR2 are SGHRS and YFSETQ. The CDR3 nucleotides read TGCGCCAGCAGCTCCTCAAGCACAGATACGCAGTATTTT. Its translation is CASSSSSTDTQYF.

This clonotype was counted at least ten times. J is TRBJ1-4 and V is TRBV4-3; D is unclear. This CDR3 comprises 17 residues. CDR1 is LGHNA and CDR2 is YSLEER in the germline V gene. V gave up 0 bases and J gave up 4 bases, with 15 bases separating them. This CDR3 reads CASSQDRVTIGNEKLFF. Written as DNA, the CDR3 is TGCGCCAGCAGCCAAGATCGGGTCACGATAGGTAATGAAAAACTGTTTTTT.

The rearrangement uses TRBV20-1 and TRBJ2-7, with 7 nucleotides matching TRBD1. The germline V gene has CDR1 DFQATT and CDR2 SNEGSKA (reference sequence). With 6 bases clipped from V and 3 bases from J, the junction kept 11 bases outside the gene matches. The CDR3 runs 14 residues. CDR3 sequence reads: CSAEDRKNLYEQYF. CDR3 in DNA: TGCAGTGCCGAGGACAGGAAAAACCTCTACGAGCAGTACTTC.

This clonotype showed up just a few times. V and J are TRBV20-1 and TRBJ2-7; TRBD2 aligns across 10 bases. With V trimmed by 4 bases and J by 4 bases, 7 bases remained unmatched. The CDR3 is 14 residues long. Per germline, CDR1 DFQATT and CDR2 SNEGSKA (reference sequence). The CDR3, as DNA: TGCAGTGCTACGGAGCTAGCGGGAGTGTACGAGCAGTACTTC. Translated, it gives CSATELAGVYEQYF.

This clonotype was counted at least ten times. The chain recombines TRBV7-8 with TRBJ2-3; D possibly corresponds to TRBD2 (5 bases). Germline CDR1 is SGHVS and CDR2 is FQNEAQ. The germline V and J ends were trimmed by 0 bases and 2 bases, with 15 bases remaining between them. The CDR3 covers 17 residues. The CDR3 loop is CASSLAGTGSLTDTQYF. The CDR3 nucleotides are TGTGCCAGCAGCTTAGCGGGAACGGGAAGCCTCACAGATACGCAGTATTTT.

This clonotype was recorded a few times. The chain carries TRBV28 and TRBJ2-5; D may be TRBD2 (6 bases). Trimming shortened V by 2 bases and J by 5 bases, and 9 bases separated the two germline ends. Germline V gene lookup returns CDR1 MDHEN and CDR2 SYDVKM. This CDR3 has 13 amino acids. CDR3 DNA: TGTGCCAGCAGTTTAGGGGGGATTGAGACCCAGTACTTC. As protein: CASSLGGIETQYF.

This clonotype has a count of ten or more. The CDR3 region is CASSAGHSNQPQHF. The CDR3 coding sequence is TGTGCCAGCAGTGCGGGACACAGCAATCAGCCCCAGCATTTT. V and J are TRBV2 and TRBJ1-5; D is possibly TRBD1 (6 bases). Germline-derived CDR1 and CDR2 are SNHLY and FYNNEI. The CDR3 spans 14 residues. Between the trimmed V and J ends, which lost 4 bases and 1 base, there was a span of 8 bases.

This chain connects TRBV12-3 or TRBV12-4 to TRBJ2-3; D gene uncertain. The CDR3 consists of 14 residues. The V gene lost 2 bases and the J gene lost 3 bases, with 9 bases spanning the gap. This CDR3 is CASSLIQTTDTQYF. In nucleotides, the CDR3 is TGTGCCAGCAGTTTAATACAGACTACAGATACGCAGTATTTT.

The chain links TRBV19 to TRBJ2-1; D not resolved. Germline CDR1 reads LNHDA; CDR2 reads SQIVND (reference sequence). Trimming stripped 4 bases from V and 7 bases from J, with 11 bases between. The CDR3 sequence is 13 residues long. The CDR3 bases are TGTGCCAGTAGTACGACTGGACGAAATGAGCAGTTCTTC. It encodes CASSTTGRNEQFF.

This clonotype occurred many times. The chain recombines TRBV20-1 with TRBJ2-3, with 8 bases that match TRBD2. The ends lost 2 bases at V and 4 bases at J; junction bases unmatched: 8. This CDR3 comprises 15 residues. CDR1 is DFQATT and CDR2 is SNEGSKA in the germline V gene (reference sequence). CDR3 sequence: CSARSGLGSPDTQYF. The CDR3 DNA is TGCAGTGCTAGATCGGGACTAGGTTCCCCAGATACGCAGTATTTT.

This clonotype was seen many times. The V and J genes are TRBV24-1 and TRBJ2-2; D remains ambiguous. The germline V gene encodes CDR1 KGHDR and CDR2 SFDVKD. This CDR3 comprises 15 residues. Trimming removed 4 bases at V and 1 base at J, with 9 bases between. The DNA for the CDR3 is TGTGCCACCAGTGAGACGCGCAGGAACACCGGGGAGCTGTTTTTT. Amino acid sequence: CATSETRRNTGELFF.

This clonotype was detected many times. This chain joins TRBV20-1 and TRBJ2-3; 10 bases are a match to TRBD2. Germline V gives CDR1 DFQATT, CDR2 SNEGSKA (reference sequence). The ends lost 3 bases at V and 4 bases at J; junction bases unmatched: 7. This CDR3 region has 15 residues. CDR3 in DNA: TGCAGTGCTAGGAAGCGGGAGGGAAGCCCAGATACGCAGTATTTT. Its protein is CSARKREGSPDTQYF.

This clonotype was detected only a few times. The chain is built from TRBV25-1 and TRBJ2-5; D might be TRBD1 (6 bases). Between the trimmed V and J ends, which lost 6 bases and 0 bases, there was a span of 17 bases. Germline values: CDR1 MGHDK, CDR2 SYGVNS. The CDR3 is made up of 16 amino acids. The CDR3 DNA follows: TGTGCCAGCAGCCCCCTCCTCCAGGGGAACCAAGAGACCCAGTACTTC. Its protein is CASSPLLQGNQETQYF.

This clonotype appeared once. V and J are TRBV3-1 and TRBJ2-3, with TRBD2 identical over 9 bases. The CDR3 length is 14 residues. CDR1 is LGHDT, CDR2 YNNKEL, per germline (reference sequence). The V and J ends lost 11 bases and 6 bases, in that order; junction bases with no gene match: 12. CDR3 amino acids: CAVREGGSADTQYF. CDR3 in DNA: TGTGCCGTGCGGGAGGGCGGTTCCGCGGATACGCAGTATTTT.

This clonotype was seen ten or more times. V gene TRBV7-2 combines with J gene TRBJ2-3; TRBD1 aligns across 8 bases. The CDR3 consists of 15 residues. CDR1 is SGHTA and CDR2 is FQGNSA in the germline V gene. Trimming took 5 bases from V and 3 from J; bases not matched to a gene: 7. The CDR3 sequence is CASSADRGRTDTQYF. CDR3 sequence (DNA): TGTGCCAGCAGCGCCGACAGGGGCCGAACAGATACGCAGTATTTT.

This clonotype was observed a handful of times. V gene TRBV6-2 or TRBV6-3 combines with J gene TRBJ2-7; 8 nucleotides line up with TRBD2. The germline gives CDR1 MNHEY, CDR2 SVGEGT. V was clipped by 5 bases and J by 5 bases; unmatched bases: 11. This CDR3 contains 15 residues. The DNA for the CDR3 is TGTGCCAGCAGTCCCCCGGGACTAGAAACCCACGAGCAGTACTTC. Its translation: CASSPPGLETHEQYF.

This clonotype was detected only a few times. DNA of the CDR3: TGTGCCAGCAGCCCAGGAGACAGGCCCGCTAACTATGGCTACACCTTC. It codes for CASSPGDRPANYGYTF. The V and J genes are TRBV7-9 and TRBJ1-2, with a possible D match to TRBD1 (6 bases). Germline CDR1 and CDR2: SEHNR and FQNEAQ (reference sequence). V lost 5 bases, J lost 0 bases, and 16 bases lay in between. The CDR3 has 16 amino acids.

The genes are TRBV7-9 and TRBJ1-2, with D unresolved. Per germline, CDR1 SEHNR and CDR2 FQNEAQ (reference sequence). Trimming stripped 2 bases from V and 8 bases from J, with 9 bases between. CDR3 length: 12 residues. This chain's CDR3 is CASSLNWEGYTF. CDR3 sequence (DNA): TGTGCCAGCAGCTTAAACTGGGAGGGCTACACCTTC.